These 14 T cell receptor beta chains originate from one sample sequenced in a study of CD8+ T cells in alopecia areata. Reverse transcribed after extraction, RNA yielded cDNA as the sequencing template. The table came from immunoSEQ multiplex PCR; TCRdb's copy has only in-frame clones and leaves some out. The table lists more than 110,000 clones, about 51% of them singletons, with around 15% in the top ten. As for treatment: oral pan-JAK inhibitor, 5-10 mg twice daily. The sequencing here drew on CD8+ T cells sorted from blood, taken at week 4, from a patient treated with tofacitinib. Receptors were obtained from a human donor with alopecia areata.

The gene calls are TRBV2 and TRBJ1-2; D not resolved. Germline-derived CDR1 and CDR2 are SNHLY and FYNNEI. The CDR3 length is 14 residues. V lost 8 bases and J lost 1, with 14 bases in between. CDR3 in amino acids: CASSDYGGNYGYTF. CDR3 bases: TGTGCCAGCTCCGACTACGGAGGTAACTATGGCTACACCTTC.

The CDR3 coding sequence is TGTGCCAGCAGTTACTCAGAGCCCTACGAGCAGTACTTC. Residues: CASSYSEPYEQYF. The chain links TRBV6-5 to TRBJ2-7; no clear D. CDR3 length: 13 amino acids. CDR1 and CDR2 from the germline V gene are MNHEY and SVGAGI. The V and J ends lost 0 bases and 2 bases respectively, with 5 bases between them.

This clone occurred a few times. The rearrangement joins TRBV5-1 to TRBJ2-6, with a possible D match to TRBD1 (6 bases). Per germline, CDR1 SGHRS and CDR2 YFSETQ. V was trimmed by 4 bases and J by 0 bases, leaving 11 bases between them. The CDR3 contains 16 residues. CDR3 residues: CASSATGISGANVLTF. DNA for the CDR3: TGCGCCAGCAGCGCTACAGGGATCTCTGGGGCCAACGTCCTGACTTTC.

The chain carries TRBV29-1 and TRBJ1-1, with D tentatively TRBD1 (5 bases). The CDR3 totals 10 residues. Germline V CDR1 and CDR2: SQVTM, ANQGSEA. The V end lost 7 bases, the J end lost 12 bases, and 15 bases lay between the germline ends. The CDR3 DNA reads TGCAGCGCGGCCCTCGGACAAACTTTCTTT. This translates into CSAALGQTFF. Full variable domain (rest looked up from reference TRBV29-1 and TRBJ1-1): SAVISQKPSRDICQRGTSLTIQCQVDSQVTMMFWYRQQPGQSLTLIATANQGSEATYESGFVIDKFPISRPNLTFSTLTVSNMSPEDSSIYLCSAALGQTFFGQGTRLTVV.

This clone has just a few counts. The chain combines TRBV30 with TRBJ2-1, with D hard to call. Trimming shortened V by 0 bases and J by 9 bases, and 15 bases separated the two germline ends. The length of the CDR3 is 14 residues. In germline, CDR1 is GTSNPN, CDR2 SVGIG (reference sequence). The CDR3 sequence: CAWSVLAPPGEQFF. In nucleotides, the CDR3 is TGTGCCTGGAGTGTACTGGCTCCTCCTGGTGAGCAGTTCTTC.

A few counts support this clone. CDR3 loop: CASMTYRAGGYTF. CDR3 in DNA: TGTGCCAGCATGACGTACAGGGCTGGAGGCTACACCTTC. This chain joins TRBV27 and TRBJ1-2; D possibly corresponds to TRBD1 (6 bases). The CDR3 is 13 amino acids. V lost 7 bases and J lost 8, with 17 bases in between. Germline CDR1 MNHEY, CDR2 SMNVEV (reference sequence).

The chain couples TRBV4-3 to TRBJ1-2; the D is unclear. Germline CDR1 reads LGHNA; CDR2 reads YSLEER. V was trimmed by 0 bases and J by 4 bases, leaving 12 bases between them. The CDR3 loop spans 15 amino acids. CDR3 in amino acids: CASSQDGKGSYGYTF. Written as DNA, the CDR3 is TGCGCCAGCAGCCAAGATGGAAAAGGGAGCTATGGCTACACCTTC.

This clone was detected only once. The gene calls are TRBV27 and TRBJ2-7; D possibly corresponds to TRBD1 (5 bases). V lost 0 bases, J lost 2 bases, and 14 bases lay in between. The CDR3 is made up of 16 amino acids. Germline-derived CDR1 and CDR2 are MNHEY and SMNVEV (reference sequence). The CDR3 nucleotides are TGTGCCAGCAGTTTATCCCAGGGTGAGGCGGCCTACGAGCAGTACTTC. Translation gives CASSLSQGEAAYEQYF.

This sequence joins TRBV2 and TRBJ1-6; D gene unclear. Looked up from germline, CDR1 is SNHLY and CDR2 is FYNNEI. This CDR3 comprises 12 residues. V lost 9 bases, J lost 11 bases, and 14 bases lay in between. CDR3 residues: CARSYSGTPLHF. CDR3 in DNA: TGTGCCAGAAGCTACAGTGGTACACCCCTCCACTTT.

The chain is built from TRBV27 and TRBJ1-2; 12 nucleotides align to TRBD1. After removal of 0 bases from V and 4 bases from J, the junction contained 6 bases not matched to a gene. Germline CDR1 MNHEY, CDR2 SMNVEV (reference sequence). This CDR3 has 17 amino acids. CDR3 nucleotide sequence: TGTGCCAGCAGTTTATCGGCTGGGGACAGGGGGCCCTATGGCTACACCTTC. Translating it yields CASSLSAGDRGPYGYTF.

In this sample, this clone turned up a few times. V usage is TRBV29-1 and J usage is TRBJ2-3; D uncertain. Trimming removed 5 bases from V and 5 bases from J, with 5 bases in between. From germline, CDR1 is SQVTM and CDR2 ANQGSEA. This CDR3 region has 10 residues. The CDR3, as DNA: TGCAGCGTTTACGGAGATACGCAGTATTTT. As protein: CSVYGDTQYF.

The genes are TRBV4-3 and TRBJ2-1, with TRBD1 matching 8 bases. This CDR3 comprises 15 residues. Germline CDR1 is LGHNA and CDR2 is YSLEER. J lost 9 bases, V lost 2 bases, and 9 bases had no gene match. CDR3 coding DNA: TGCGCCAGCAGCCAAATCCGACAGGGGTCGGGTGAGCAGTTCTTC. Its protein is CASSQIRQGSGEQFF.

This clone showed up just a few times. V gene TRBV11-2 combines with J gene TRBJ1-1; a possible D gene is TRBD1 (6 bases). The CDR3 spans 14 residues. The germline CDR1 and CDR2 sequences are SGHAT and FQNNGV. Trimming pared 5 bases from V and 5 bases from J, leaving 15 bases between. In DNA form, the CDR3 reads TGTGCCAGCAGCGACACAGGGTTGGGGACTGAAGCTTTCTTT. It is translated as CASSDTGLGTEAFF.

This clone was counted between two and nine times. The gene calls are TRBV15 and TRBJ2-5; D unresolved. CDR1 and CDR2 from the germline V gene are LNHNV and YYDKDF (reference sequence). The CDR3 consists of 14 residues. V was pared by 1 base and J by 3 bases, with 9 bases between. The CDR3: CATSRGRMEETQYF. In DNA form, the CDR3 reads TGTGCCACCAGCAGAGGACGGATGGAAGAGACCCAGTACTTC.